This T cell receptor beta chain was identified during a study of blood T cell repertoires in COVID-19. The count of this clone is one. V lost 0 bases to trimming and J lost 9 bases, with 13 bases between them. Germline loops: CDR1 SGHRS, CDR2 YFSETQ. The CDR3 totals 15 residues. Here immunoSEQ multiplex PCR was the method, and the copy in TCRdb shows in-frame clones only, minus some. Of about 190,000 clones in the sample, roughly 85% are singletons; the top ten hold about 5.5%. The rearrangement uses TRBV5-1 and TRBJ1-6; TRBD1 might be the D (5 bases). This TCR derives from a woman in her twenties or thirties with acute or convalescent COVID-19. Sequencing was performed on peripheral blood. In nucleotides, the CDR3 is TGCGCCAGCAGCTTGGGGCAGGGTAGTGGTTCACCCCTCCACTTT. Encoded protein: CASSLGQGSGSPLHF.